This TCR beta chain was retrieved from a study of blood T cell repertoires in COVID-19. Living in about two dozen US areas, the participants were between roughly 18 and 89 years of age. Participants' own reports of clinical history determined their cohort assignment. Original processing methods: Reference gene primer amplification gave estimated nucleated cell counts. Sequencing was performed with immunoSEQ multiplex PCR; in TCRdb, only in-frame clones are kept and a portion is missing. The V and J calls and clone size were taken over from that table, and D and trimming were inferred from the DNA. The sample holds about 300,000 clones, roughly 89% seen once. This clone was recorded once. CDR1 and CDR2 from the germline V gene are MDHEN and SYDVKM. Trimming removed 3 bases at V and 8 bases at J, with 13 bases between. The CDR3 runs to 13 residues.

The sequence derives from a woman under 30 with acute COVID-19. The sequenced material came from PBMCs or T cells enriched from blood (not recorded which). The chain couples TRBV28 to TRBJ1-1, with a weak D call TRBD1 (6 bases). The CDR3 protein is CASSLPGAGEAFF. CDR3 nucleotides: TGTGCCAGCAGTTTGCCAGGGGCCGGAGAAGCTTTCTTT.